This note documents a single T cell receptor (beta chain) sequence. What antigen it recognizes has not been identified. The limits of the CDR3 on the DNA are not certain, so only TCRdb's listed CDR3 is given. In total, just over 650 healthy bone marrow donors made up the cohort. All cohort members were sampled while nominally healthy, although unrecorded immune exposures were likely present. The donor was CMV seronegative and was included in the group of over 300 seronegative cohort members. Each donor provided a peripheral blood sample, and peripheral blood mononuclear cells were used for TCR beta sequencing. Genomic DNA extraction from the blood cell samples was performed with the Qiagen DNeasy Blood Extraction Kit. Libraries were built with the immunoSEQ multiplex PCR assay. The multiplex PCR relied on a mix of 60 forward primers for TCR Vbeta segments and 13 reverse primers for TCR Jbeta segments. The CDR3 region of rearranged TCR beta genes was amplified from genomic DNA with a multiplex PCR assay. The amplified TCR beta libraries were sequenced on the Illumina HiSeq System as 87-base-pair reads. In the source study's methods: In a later analysis, tens of millions of unique TCR beta chains were counted across the 650 to 750 repertoires, and roughly 11 million of these chains were shared by at least two donors. Raw reads were error-corrected and collapsed into unique sequences with a nearest-neighbor algorithm that merged closely related sequences to remove PCR and sequencing errors. Alignment of CDR3 sequences to IMGT reference sequences was used to assign V, D and J gene segments. For a sequence to be retained, a match of at least six nucleotides was required to both a V gene segment and a J gene segment. A rearrangement counted as productive if the CDR3 had no stop codons and remained in frame with V and J, and every other rearrangement counted as non-productive. Following IMGT convention, CDR3 was defined as the stretch from the second conserved V-encoded cysteine to the conserved J-encoded phenylalanine. Sequences without an unambiguous match to a single V gene segment were excluded from the earlier analysis of over 500 of the donors. An earlier analysis of some 610 of the donors called V segments functional above 56.7% productive rearrangements and segregating when the between-donor standard deviation exceeded 5%. A statistical classification framework was developed to diagnose cytomegalovirus status using the catalog of TCR beta chain sequences. V and J gene assignment, in a later analysis, came from comparing TCR nucleotide sequences with IMGT/GENE-DB human TR gene sequences. The TCRdist pipeline was used in a later analysis to assign CDR3 sequences and most-parsimonious VDJ recombination scenarios. In a later analysis, each TCR beta chain was defined by its CDR3 amino acid sequence together with its V-gene family, and reads without a unique V-gene family were excluded. In a later analysis, nearly 600 highly shared, low-generation-probability nucleotide sequences were removed to address suspected cross-contamination and a sequencing artifact. In a later analysis, a clonal expansion index was calculated for each public chain from normalized within-repertoire ranks of inferred template counts. In a later analysis, generation probabilities were computed using a VDJ recombination model fitted to out-of-frame rearrangements, and the results were checked against IGoR. A later analysis scored TCR-TCR, TCR-HLA and TCR-CMV co-occurrence with hypergeometric tests, applying a repertoire-size bias correction to TCR pairs. In a later analysis, false discovery rates were estimated by permuting HLA or CMV assignments 20 times. A later analysis grouped co-occurring TCRs with DBSCAN, adding TCRdist sequence similarity when clustering within HLA-allele-positive subsets. Co-occurrence clustering excluded repertoires with fewer than 30,000 or more than 120,000 public chains, plus five with anomalous nucleotide sharing. TCRdb took over this immuneACCESS table, retaining in-frame rearrangements with V and J assigned. Such tables are incomplete; in checked studies, under half of the missing clones stem from an unresolved V gene, and the remainder is unexplained. The DNA was the basis for D and trimming; V, J and clone size are from that table. Across this sample there are under 150,000 clones, with about 77% seen only once. Jointly, the top ten make up around 1.3% of the sample.

This sample was included in a study of cytomegalovirus exposure and HLA in healthy donors (dated by TCRdb to about 2017). Broadly, across the study: An earlier analysis of some 600 of the donors reported approximately 280 Gb of sequence data and some 110 million unique TCR beta sequences obtained from about 179 million T cells. Typing coverage differed by locus: A, B, C, DRB1 and DQB1 were typed in about 620-640 donors, DQA1 in about 500, DPA1 in 606, and DPB1 in just under 490. The T cell repertoires of 666 subjects were profiled by immunosequencing and related to cytomegalovirus serostatus. Along with the approximately 700-subject first cohort, a separate validation cohort of 120 different subjects was used. Of the roughly 400 genotyped donors, approximately 81% were placed in the genetic ancestry cluster associated with self-reported Caucasian donors. To decide whether each TCR beta V gene segment behaved as functional or pseudogenic, an earlier analysis of some 600 of the donors relied on high-throughput TCR beta sequencing. Several DR-DQ haplotypes were handled as single units for association and clustering, since linkage in the cohort was strong. Every repertoire in the discovery cohort had been generated on one and the same sequencing platform. To predict cytomegalovirus infection status, the study combined high-throughput TCR immunosequencing, statistical association of individual TCRs with disease status, and machine learning. Donor age, sex, ethnicity and CMV serostatus were compiled together with the repertoire data. Among a few hundred genotyped donors of the cohort, an average of approximately 250,000 unique TCR beta nucleotide sequences were sequenced per donor, roughly 20% of them non-productive. The study aimed to test whether signatures of past pathogen exposure could be identified by cataloging public T cell receptors. About 310 gigabases of sequencing data and approximately 80 million unique TCR sequences were included in an early release covering roughly 700 HLA-typed donors. In a later genetic analysis, genome-wide SNP genotypes for about three fifths of the roughly 670 donors were used, and that subset was treated as a discovery cohort. The later analysis used no new phenotypic data to find candidate immune exposures, relying instead on TCR beta sequences and their occurrence across donors. Class I and class II HLA loci were covered by the typing at four-digit resolution. In a later analysis, previously published TCR beta repertoires from several hundred donors were re-analyzed and high-resolution HLA genotyping was added so that TCR occurrence patterns could be studied.

Reading the germline V gene gives CDR1 MDHEN and CDR2 SYDVKM. The CDR3, from cysteine to phenylalanine, totals 18 residues. The study at large found these results: In vitro tests confirmed that a few of the cytomegalovirus-associated TCR beta chains recognize cytomegalovirus antigens. In a later analysis, most CMV-associated TCR beta chains were found to appear HLA-restricted, with HLA associations seemingly driven largely by CMV exposure. Only TCR beta chains were sequenced in this cohort, and the absence of alpha or paired-chain data limited detectable features. A cluster of highly shared sequence variants was judged likely to represent a technical artifact of the sequencing pipeline. According to the authors, the approach could potentially be generalized to other disease states and immunological phenotypes. A later analysis found that TCR association rates varied across HLA loci, with DRB1 alleles showing the most associated TCRs and HLA-C alleles the fewest. In an earlier analysis of fewer than 750 of the donors, most TCR beta V segments were observed in productive rearrangements about 87% or about 30% of the time, broadly matching IMGT annotations. Strong co-occurrence of HLA alleles, especially DR and DQ, made assigning TCR associations to individual alleles difficult. Because counts were too low, roughly 16 rarely observed V segments, including chromosome 9 orphons, were excluded from the earlier analysis of 587 of the donors. Correlated functional status among segregating V segments might reflect linkage disequilibrium, but an unknown experimental factor could not be ruled out. Compared with equally common non-associated chains, HLA-associated TCR beta chains in a later analysis were more clonally expanded and had lower generation probabilities. The study listed 164 TCR beta chains as associated with cytomegalovirus. In a later genetic analysis, fewer N-insertions in productive TCRs were reported among donors in an Asian-associated ancestry cluster than the roughly 700-donor mean. Cytomegalovirus status was reported to be diagnosed by the classifier with high specificity and sensitivity in both the original and validation cohorts. In a later analysis, several top co-occurrence clusters were reported to appear linked to parvovirus B19, influenza, CMV and Epstein-Barr virus. Because HLA typing was missing for some donors at each locus, association tests included only the typed subset. The only immune exposure information available for the cohort was CMV serostatus. Across donors, most TCR sequences were observed very rarely, whereas some public TCRs were present in many individuals. Because the 87-base-pair reads could not distinguish some IMGT-functional V segments, including TRBV6-2 and TRBV6-3, those segments were excluded. A later analysis associated 15,000 or so TCR beta sequences with specific HLA alleles at a false discovery rate of 0.05. A further reported finding was that TCR beta sequences accurately predicted the HLA-A and HLA-B alleles for most subjects in the first cohort. In a later genetic analysis, a missense DCLRE1C variant was associated with V-gene and J-gene trimming of TCR beta chains, and the association was replicated in an independent cohort. Presence/absence analyses assumed roughly uniform sequencing depth across donors, an assumption that may not hold.

The chain links TRBV28 with TRBJ1-2; the D call of TRBD1 is as the table states it, not checked on the DNA. The clonotype originates from a woman in her thirties or forties in good health and CMV-seronegative. Sequenced: PBMCs. The CDR3 in this case is CASSTSGQGPGMNYGYTF.